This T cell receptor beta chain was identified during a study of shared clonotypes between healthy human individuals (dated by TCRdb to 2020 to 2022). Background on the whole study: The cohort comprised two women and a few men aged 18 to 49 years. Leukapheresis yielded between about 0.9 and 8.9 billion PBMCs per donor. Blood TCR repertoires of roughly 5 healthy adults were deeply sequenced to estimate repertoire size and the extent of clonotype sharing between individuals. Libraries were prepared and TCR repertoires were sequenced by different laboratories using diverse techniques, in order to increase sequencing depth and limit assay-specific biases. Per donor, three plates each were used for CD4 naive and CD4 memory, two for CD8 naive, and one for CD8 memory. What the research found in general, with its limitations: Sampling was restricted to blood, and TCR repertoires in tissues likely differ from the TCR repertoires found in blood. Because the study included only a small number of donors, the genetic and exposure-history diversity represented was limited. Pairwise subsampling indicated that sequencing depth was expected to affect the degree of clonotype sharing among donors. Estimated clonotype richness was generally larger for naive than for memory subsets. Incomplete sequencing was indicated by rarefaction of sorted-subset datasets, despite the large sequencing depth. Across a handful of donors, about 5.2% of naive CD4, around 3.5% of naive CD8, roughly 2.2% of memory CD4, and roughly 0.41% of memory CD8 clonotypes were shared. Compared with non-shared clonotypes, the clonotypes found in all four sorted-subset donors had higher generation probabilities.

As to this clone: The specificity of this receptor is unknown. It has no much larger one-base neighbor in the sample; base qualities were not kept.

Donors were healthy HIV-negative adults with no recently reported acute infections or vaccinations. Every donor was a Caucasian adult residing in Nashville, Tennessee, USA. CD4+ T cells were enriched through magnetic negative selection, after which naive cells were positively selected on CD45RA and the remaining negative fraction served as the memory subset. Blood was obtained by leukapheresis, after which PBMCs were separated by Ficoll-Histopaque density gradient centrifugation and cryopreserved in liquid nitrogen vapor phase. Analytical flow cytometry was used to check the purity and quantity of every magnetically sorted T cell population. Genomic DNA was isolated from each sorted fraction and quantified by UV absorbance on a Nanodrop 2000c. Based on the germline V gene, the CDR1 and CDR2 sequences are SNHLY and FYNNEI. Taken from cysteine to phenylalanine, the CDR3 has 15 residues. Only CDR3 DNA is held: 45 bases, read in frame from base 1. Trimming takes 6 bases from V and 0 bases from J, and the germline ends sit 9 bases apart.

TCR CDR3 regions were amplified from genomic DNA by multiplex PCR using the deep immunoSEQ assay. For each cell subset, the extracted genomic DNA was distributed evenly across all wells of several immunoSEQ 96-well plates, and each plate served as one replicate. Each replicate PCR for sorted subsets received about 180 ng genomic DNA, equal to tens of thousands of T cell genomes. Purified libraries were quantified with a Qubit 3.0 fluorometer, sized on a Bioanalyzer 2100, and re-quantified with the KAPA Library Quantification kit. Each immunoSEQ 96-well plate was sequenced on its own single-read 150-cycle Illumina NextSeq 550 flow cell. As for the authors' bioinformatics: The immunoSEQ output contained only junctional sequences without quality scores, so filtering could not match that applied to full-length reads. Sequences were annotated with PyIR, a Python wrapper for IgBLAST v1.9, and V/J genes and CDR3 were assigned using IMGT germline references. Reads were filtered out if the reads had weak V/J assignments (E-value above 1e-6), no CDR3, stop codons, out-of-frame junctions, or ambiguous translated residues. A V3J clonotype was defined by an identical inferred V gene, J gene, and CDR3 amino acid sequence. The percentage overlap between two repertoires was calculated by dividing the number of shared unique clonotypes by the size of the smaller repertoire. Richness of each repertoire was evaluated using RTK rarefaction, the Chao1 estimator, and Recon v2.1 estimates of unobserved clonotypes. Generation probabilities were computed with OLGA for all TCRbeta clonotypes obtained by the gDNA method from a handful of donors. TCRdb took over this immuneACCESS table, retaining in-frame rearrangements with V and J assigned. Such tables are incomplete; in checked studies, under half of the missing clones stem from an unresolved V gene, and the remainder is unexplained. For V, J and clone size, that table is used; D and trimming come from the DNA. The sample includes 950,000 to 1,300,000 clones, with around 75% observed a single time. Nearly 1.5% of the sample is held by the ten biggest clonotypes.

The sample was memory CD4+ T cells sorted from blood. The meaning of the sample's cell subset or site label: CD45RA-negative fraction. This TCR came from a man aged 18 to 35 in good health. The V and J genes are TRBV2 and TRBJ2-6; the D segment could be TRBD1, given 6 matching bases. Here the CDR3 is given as CASRTGNSGANVLTF. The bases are TGTGCCAGCAGGACAGGAAACTCTGGGGCCAACGTCCTGACTTTC.